This T cell receptor beta chain was found in a study of T cells in tuberculosis. Study outcomes and limitations: Some low-affinity tetramer-binding T cells may be absent from this sample.

Looked up from germline, CDR1 is MNHEY and CDR2 is SVGAGI. The CDR3 consists of 14 residues. The ends were cut back, 4 bases at V and 4 bases at J, with 13 bases in the middle. Sequencing of TCR-alpha and TCR-beta chains was unpaired. The protocol was immunoSEQ multiplex PCR, while the TCRdb copy is restricted to in-frame clones and leaves out a portion. The profile shows nearly 60,000 clones, nearly 90% of them singletons. Cells were sorted from thawed PBMC rested overnight and stained with GMM-loaded CD1B tetramer, viability dye and anti-CD3. C32 glucose monomycolate from Rhodococcus equi was loaded onto the CD1B tetramers.

V gene TRBV6-5 combines with J gene TRBJ1-1; D is undetermined. The source is an adult woman with latent tuberculosis. The sample comprised CD1b-GMM tetramer-negative cells sorted from PBMCs. The CDR3 protein is CASSSYSRGTEAFF. CDR3 nucleotide sequence: TGTGCCAGCAGTTCTTATTCGAGAGGCACTGAAGCTTTCTTT.